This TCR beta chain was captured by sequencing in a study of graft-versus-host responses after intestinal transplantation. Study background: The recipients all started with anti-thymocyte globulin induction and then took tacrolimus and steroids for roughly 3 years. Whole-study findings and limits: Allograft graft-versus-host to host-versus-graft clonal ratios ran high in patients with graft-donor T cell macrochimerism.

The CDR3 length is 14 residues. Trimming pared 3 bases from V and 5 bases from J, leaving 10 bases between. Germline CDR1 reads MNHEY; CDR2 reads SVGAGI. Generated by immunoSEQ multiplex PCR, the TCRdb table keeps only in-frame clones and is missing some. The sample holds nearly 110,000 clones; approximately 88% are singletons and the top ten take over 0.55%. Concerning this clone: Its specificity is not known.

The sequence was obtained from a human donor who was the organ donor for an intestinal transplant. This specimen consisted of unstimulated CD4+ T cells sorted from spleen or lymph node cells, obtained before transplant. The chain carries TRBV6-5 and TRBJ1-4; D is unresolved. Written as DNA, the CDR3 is TGTGCCAGCAGTTATGGCCAGGCGAATGAAAAACTGTTTTTT. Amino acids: CASSYGQANEKLFF.